This T cell receptor beta chain was sequenced during a study of post-analysis software for immune sequencing data. General observations from the study: Significantly lower normalized Chao1 diversity was seen in multiple sclerosis patients than in controls. Patients used about 5 TRBV segments, including TRBV5-6, TRBV5-1 and TRBV20-1, more often than controls. Under the F measure, samples that were prepared in one batch clustered strongly together.

This clonotype showed up just a few times. Its antigen is unknown. Incorporated into the TCR beta cDNA libraries were unique molecular identifiers, which served to reduce PCR and sequencing biases. MiXCR, applied by TCRdb to the PCR reads, yields one record per CDR3 protein. The repertoire consists of 820,000 or so distinct CDR3 sequences, with under 70% occurring once and the leading ten covering 4.6%. The germline V gene encodes CDR1 SGDLS and CDR2 YYNGEE. CDR3 length: 14 amino acids. J lost 7 bases, V lost 3 bases, and 2 bases had no gene match. Material for sequencing was blood. J is TRBJ2-1 and V is TRBV9, with 12 bases matching TRBD2. The clonotype comes from a girl under 18 with multiple sclerosis. CDR3 region: CASSETSGRNEQFF. CDR3 bases: TGTGCCAGCAGCGAGACTAGCGGGAGAAATGAGCAGTTCTTC.